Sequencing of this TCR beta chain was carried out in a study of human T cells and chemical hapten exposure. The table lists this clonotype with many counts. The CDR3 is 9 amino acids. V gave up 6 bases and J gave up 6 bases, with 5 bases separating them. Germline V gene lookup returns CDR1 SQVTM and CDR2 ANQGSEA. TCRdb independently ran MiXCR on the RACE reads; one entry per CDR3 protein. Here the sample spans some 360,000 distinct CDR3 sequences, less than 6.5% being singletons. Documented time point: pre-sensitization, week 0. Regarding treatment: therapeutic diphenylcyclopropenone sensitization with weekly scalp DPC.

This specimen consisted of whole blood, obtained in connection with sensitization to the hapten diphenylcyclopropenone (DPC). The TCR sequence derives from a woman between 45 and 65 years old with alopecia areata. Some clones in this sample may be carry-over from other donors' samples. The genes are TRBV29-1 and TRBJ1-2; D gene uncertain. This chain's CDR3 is CSVGDGYTF. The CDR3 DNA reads TGCAGCGTGGGCGATGGCTACACCTTC. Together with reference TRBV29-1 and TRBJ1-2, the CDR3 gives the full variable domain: SAVISQKPSRDICQRGTSLTIQCQVDSQVTMMFWYRQQPGQSLTLIATANQGSEATYESGFVIDKFPISRPNLTFSTLTVSNMSPEDSSIYLCSVGDGYTFGSGTRLTVV.